Shown below are 27 T cell receptor beta chains from a single sample sequenced in a study of CD8 T cells in ankylosing spondylitis. Study-level findings and limits: Within ankylosing spondylitis blood, a TCR beta motif made up of fewer than ten highly homologous variants appeared to be characteristic.

TCRdb reprocessed the 5' RACE reads via MiXCR and lists one record per CDR3 protein. The sample holds fewer than 550,000 distinct CDR3 sequences, about 5.4% seen once. Their target antigens are unknown. Input material: blood, either unsorted or a sorted T cell fraction (not recorded which). The receptor set was obtained from a male donor with ankylosing spondylitis.

V is TRBV4-3 and J is TRBJ2-5, with D maybe TRBD2 (7 bases). V was cut by 5 bases and J by 4 bases, with 14 bases left in between. The CDR3 is 14 amino acids. CDR1 and CDR2 (germline): LGHNA, YSLEER. The CDR3, as DNA: TGCGCCAGCAGCAAAAGGGGAGGGGGAGAGACCCAGTACTTC. Its protein product is CASSKRGGGETQYF.

This clonotype was detected ten times or more. This chain links TRBV10-3 with TRBJ2-5; D is unresolved. Germline CDR1 is ENHRY and CDR2 is SYGVKD. The CDR3 covers 13 residues. V was clipped by 0 bases and J by 4 bases, with 6 bases between them. CDR3 coding DNA: TGTGCCATCAGTGAGTCGAATATAGAGACCCAGTACTTC. It is translated as CAISESNIETQYF.

This clonotype was observed many times. This chain links TRBV7-8 with TRBJ2-6; D not certain. Trimming stripped 3 bases from V and 0 bases from J, with 18 bases between. Germline V gene data show CDR1 as SGHVS and CDR2 as FQNEAQ. The CDR3 loop spans 19 amino acids. DNA of the CDR3: TGTGCCAGCAGCTTCCCGACAACTCCTACCAGCTCTGGGGCCAACGTCCTGACTTTC. Translating gives CASSFPTTPTSSGANVLTF. The variable domain in full, with the rest retrieved from reference TRBV7-8 and TRBJ2-6, is GAGVSQSPRYKVAKRGQDVALRCDPISGHVSLFWYQQALGQGPEFLTYFQNEAQLDKSGLPSDRFFAERPEGSVSTLKIQRTQQEDSAVYLCASSFPTTPTSSGANVLTFGAGSRLTVL.

This clonotype was seen at least ten times. V is TRBV20-1 and J is TRBJ2-2, with no clear D. Trimming removed 5 bases at V and 4 bases at J, with 11 bases between. The CDR3 totals 13 residues. CDR1 DFQATT and CDR2 SNEGSKA come from the germline V gene (reference sequence). The CDR3 is CSAPGRSTGELFF. CDR3 coding DNA: TGCAGTGCTCCGGGTCGGAGCACCGGGGAGCTGTTTTTT.

There are many counts of this clonotype. The V gene is TRBV24-1, the J gene TRBJ2-2; D call uncertain. V was clipped by 4 bases and J by 2 bases, with 10 bases between them. CDR3 size: 15 residues. From germline, CDR1 is KGHDR and CDR2 SFDVKD. Here the CDR3 reads CATSELDQNTGELFF. CDR3 in DNA: TGTGCCACCAGTGAATTGGACCAAAACACCGGGGAGCTGTTTTTT.

This chain connects TRBV18 to TRBJ2-1; 8 positions match TRBD2. Germline assignment: CDR1 KGHSH and CDR2 LQKENI. The CDR3 covers 14 residues. V was pared by 5 bases and J by 10 bases, with 10 bases of the junction left unmatched. CDR3 loop: CASSATSERGEQFF. The CDR3 DNA is TGTGCCAGCTCAGCGACTAGCGAGAGGGGGGAGCAGTTCTTC.

This clonotype was seen ten or more times. The chain couples TRBV7-9 to TRBJ2-2; 7 bases align to TRBD2. This CDR3 has 15 amino acids. Germline lookup yields CDR1 SEHNR and CDR2 FQNEAQ (reference sequence). Trimming cost V 7 bases and J 0 bases; bases outside gene matches: 5. CDR3 DNA: TGTGCCAGCACCCTCCTAGCGGCGAACACCGGGGAGCTGTTTTTT. Amino acid sequence: CASTLLAANTGELFF.

In its sample, this clonotype was seen many times. This rearrangement joins TRBV28 to TRBJ2-1; no firm D call. Germline V gene data show CDR1 as MDHEN and CDR2 as SYDVKM. CDR3 length: 15 residues. Trimming pared 3 bases from V and 2 bases from J, leaving 11 bases between. CDR3 region: CASSFMEKAYNEQFF. The CDR3 nucleotides read TGTGCCAGCAGTTTTATGGAGAAAGCCTACAATGAGCAGTTCTTC.

This clonotype occurred a few times. The CDR3 DNA sequence: TGTGCCAGCAGCATGACAGGGGGAAATGACGAGCAGTACTTC. It translates to CASSMTGGNDEQYF. This rearrangement joins TRBV6-1 to TRBJ2-7, with 9 bases identical to TRBD1. J lost 5 bases, V lost 6 bases, and 8 bases had no gene match. Germline loops: CDR1 MNHNS, CDR2 SASEGT. The CDR3 spans 14 residues.

This clonotype was picked up many times. The chain recombines TRBV6-2 or TRBV6-3 with TRBJ2-7; 10 bases map to TRBD2. There are 15 residues in the CDR3. Germline CDR1 MNHEY, CDR2 SVGEGT. With V trimmed by 3 bases and J by 5 bases, 7 bases remained unmatched. CDR3 DNA sequence: TGTGCCAGCAGTTATGTCCTAGCGGGAGATGACGAGCAGTACTTC. It specifies CASSYVLAGDDEQYF.

In its sample, this clonotype was seen a few times. This rearrangement joins TRBV12-3 or TRBV12-4 to TRBJ2-7; D is uncertain. The V end lost 1 base, the J end lost 6 bases, and 10 bases lay between the germline ends. This CDR3 region has 13 residues. CDR3 nucleotide sequence: TGTGCCAGCAGTTTAGTGGTTCTGGTCGAGCAGTACTTC. Translating gives CASSLVVLVEQYF.

This clonotype was recorded at least ten times. V gene TRBV5-1 combines with J gene TRBJ1-2; 10 bases match TRBD1. CDR3 length: 18 residues. With V trimmed by 4 bases and J by 0 bases, 12 bases remained unmatched. Germline CDR1 reads SGHRS; CDR2 reads YFSETQ. CDR3 bases: TGCGCCAGCAGCCTCAACCGGGACAGGGGCCCTCCTAACTATGGCTACACCTTC. Protein product: CASSLNRDRGPPNYGYTF. Drawing the rest from reference TRBV5-1 and TRBJ1-2, the complete variable domain is KAGVTQTPRYLIKTRGQQVTLSCSPISGHRSVSWYQQTPGQGLQFLFEYFSETQRNKGNFPGRFSGRQFSNSRSEMNVSTLELGDSALYLCASSLNRDRGPPNYGYTFGSGTRLTVV.

This clonotype was observed at least ten times. This rearrangement joins TRBV5-1 to TRBJ2-5, with a possible D match to TRBD2 (6 bases). Trimming shortened V by 4 bases and J by 2 bases, and 9 bases separated the two germline ends. Germline V gives CDR1 SGHRS, CDR2 YFSETQ. This CDR3 region has 13 residues. CDR3 nucleotide sequence: TGCGCCAGCAGCGCCGGGGGACAAGAGACCCAGTACTTC. It encodes CASSAGGQETQYF.

This clonotype was counted at least ten times. The rearrangement joins TRBV5-1 to TRBJ2-3; no clear D gene. CDR1 and CDR2 from the germline V gene are SGHRS and YFSETQ. The CDR3 is made up of 14 amino acids. Trimming took off 1 base at V and 4 bases at J, with 10 bases between the two ends. The CDR3 spells CASSLFQVSDTQYF. DNA of the CDR3: TGCGCCAGCAGCTTGTTCCAGGTTTCAGATACGCAGTATTTT.

This clonotype was counted at least ten times. The chain couples TRBV7-9 to TRBJ1-1; TRBD1 agrees at 9 bases. Trimming took 6 bases from V and 1 from J; bases not matched to a gene: 9. Germline V gene sequence: CDR1 SEHNR, CDR2 FQNEAQ (reference sequence). This CDR3 region has 16 residues. For the CDR3, the DNA is TGTGCCAGCAGTCATAACAGGGGGCTAAAGAACACTGAAGCTTTCTTT. Protein: CASSHNRGLKNTEAFF. Variable domain in full (rest from reference TRBV7-9 and TRBJ1-1): DTGVSQNPRHKITKRGQNVTFRCDPISEHNRLYWYRQTLGQGPEFLTYFQNEAQLEKSRLLSDRFSAERPKGSFSTLEIQRTEQGDSAMYLCASSHNRGLKNTEAFFGQGTRLTVV.

This clonotype occurred many times. CDR3 in amino acids: CSGRGQGETQYF. The CDR3 bases are TGCAGTGGCCGGGGCCAGGGGGAGACCCAGTACTTC. The V and J genes are TRBV20-1 and TRBJ2-5, with D perhaps TRBD1 (6 bases). The CDR3 is made up of 12 amino acids. Germline CDR1 is DFQATT and CDR2 is SNEGSKA (reference sequence). Trimming took 7 bases from V and 5 from J, leaving 14 bases between them.

This clonotype was recorded at least ten times. The rearrangement uses TRBV9 and TRBJ1-2; unclear D gene. Germline values: CDR1 SGDLS, CDR2 YYNGEE. The V end lost 0 bases, the J end lost 4 bases, and 7 bases lay between the germline ends. The CDR3 loop spans 13 amino acids. The CDR3 nucleotides read TGTGCCAGCAGCGTAGAGGACCCCTATGGCTACACCTTC. Translated: CASSVEDPYGYTF.

At least ten counts were recorded for this clonotype. The chain joins TRBV20-1 to TRBJ1-2; 8 bases fit TRBD1. CDR3 length: 17 residues. J lost 4 bases, V lost 6 bases, and 19 bases had no gene match. Germline lookup yields CDR1 DFQATT and CDR2 SNEGSKA (reference sequence). The CDR3 here is CSARDPYSGGRGYGYTF. The CDR3 bases are TGCAGTGCCAGGGATCCTTACTCAGGGGGCAGGGGCTATGGCTACACCTTC.

This clonotype has at least ten counts. The gene calls are TRBV25-1 and TRBJ2-7, with D perhaps assigned TRBD1 or TRBD2 (5 bases each). This CDR3 contains 13 residues. V was cut by 2 bases and J by 2 bases, with 7 bases left in between. Germline assignment: CDR1 MGHDK and CDR2 SYGVNS. This chain's CDR3 is CASSELGAYEQYF. The CDR3 DNA reads as TGTGCCAGCAGTGAACTGGGGGCCTACGAGCAGTACTTC.

This clonotype was detected many times. The gene calls are TRBV7-9 and TRBJ2-5; D gene ambiguous. The germline V and J ends were trimmed by 6 bases and 4 bases, with 12 bases remaining between them. Germline CDR1 reads SEHNR; CDR2 reads FQNEAQ (reference sequence). The CDR3 is 13 residues long. CDR3 nucleotides: TGTGCCAGCAGTTTCGGCGGTCGAGAGACCCAGTACTTC. This gives the protein CASSFGGRETQYF.

This clonotype was observed many times. This CDR3 is CASSYSGGGNTGELFF. CDR3 bases: TGTGCCAGCAGCTACAGCGGGGGGGGGAACACCGGGGAGCTGTTTTTT. This chain connects TRBV11-2 to TRBJ2-2; 10 bases match TRBD2. This CDR3 has 16 residues. In germline, CDR1 is SGHAT, CDR2 FQNNGV. J gave up 1 base and V 4 bases, and 3 bases lay outside the gene matches.

The rearrangement uses TRBV6-1 and TRBJ2-7; maybe TRBD2 (6 bases). This CDR3 has 16 residues. Trimming took 1 base from V and 0 from J, leaving 13 bases between them. Germline lookup yields CDR1 MNHNS and CDR2 SASEGT. The CDR3 reads CASSEEAGPSSYEQYF. CDR3 bases: TGTGCCAGCAGTGAAGAGGCGGGGCCGAGCTCCTACGAGCAGTACTTC.

This clonotype appeared a few times. The V and J genes are TRBV4-3 and TRBJ2-7, with 14 nucleotides matching TRBD2. Trimming took 5 bases from V and 5 from J; bases not matched to a gene: 8. The CDR3 sequence is 16 residues long. Per the germline V gene, CDR1 is LGHNA and CDR2 is YSLEER. CDR3 sequence: CASSWTSGGPEDEQYF. The CDR3 DNA follows: TGCGCCAGCAGCTGGACTAGCGGGGGGCCAGAGGACGAGCAGTACTTC.

This clonotype was recorded many times. The V and J genes are TRBV29-1 and TRBJ2-1; 8 nucleotides agree with TRBD2. This CDR3 comprises 14 residues. Trimming at V came to 4 bases and at J to 1 base, leaving 3 bases not matched to a gene. Germline assignment: CDR1 SQVTM and CDR2 ANQGSEA. CDR3 sequence reads: CSVAGGISYNEQFF. Here the CDR3 DNA reads TGCAGCGTTGCGGGGGGGATTTCCTACAATGAGCAGTTCTTC.

This clonotype has at least ten counts. V and J are TRBV9 and TRBJ2-1; D is possibly TRBD1 or TRBD2 (5 bases each). The germline V gene has CDR1 SGDLS and CDR2 YYNGEE. The CDR3 length is 15 residues. V was clipped by 3 bases and J by 6 bases, with 16 bases between them. This CDR3 is CASSAPRGTLNEQFF. CDR3 nucleotide sequence: TGTGCCAGCAGCGCCCCGAGGGGAACGCTCAATGAGCAGTTCTTC.

This clonotype showed up many times. The rearrangement joins TRBV4-3 to TRBJ1-6, with D possibly being TRBD1 (6 bases). Germline CDR1 LGHNA, CDR2 YSLEER. Trimming shortened V by 0 bases and J by 9 bases, and 12 bases separated the two germline ends. The CDR3 has 15 amino acids. The CDR3 DNA reads as TGCGCCAGCAGCCAAGATACAGGGTACGCTTCACCCCTCCACTTT. Amino acids: CASSQDTGYASPLHF.

V usage is TRBV20-1 and J usage is TRBJ2-7, with 7 positions matching TRBD2. The CDR3 extends over 15 amino acids. Trimming removed 2 bases from V and 3 bases from J; junction bases left unmatched: 10. Germline V gives CDR1 DFQATT, CDR2 SNEGSKA (reference sequence). This CDR3 is CSARHLGSGIYEQYF. CDR3 bases: TGCAGTGCTAGACACCTCGGGAGCGGGATCTACGAGCAGTACTTC.